This entry concerns a single TCR beta chain. With 2 bases removed from V and 0 bases from J, the gap between germline ends came to 10 bases. The V gene's germline CDR1 is LNHNV and CDR2 YYDKDF (reference sequence). The CDR3 has 15 residues. These data belong to a study of PD-L1 blockade in urothelial cancer. Clones were read by immunoSEQ multiplex PCR, and TCRdb kept only the in-frame ones, dropping some. The sample carries about 30,000 clones, around 80% recorded once. This chain connects TRBV15 to TRBJ1-1, with no clear D. The input for sequencing was PBMCs, taken around atezolizumab (anti-PD-L1) treatment. This sequence originates from a man aged 50 to 60 with urothelial cancer. This chain's CDR3 is CATSRLIGLNTEAFF. For the CDR3, the DNA is TGTGCCACCAGCAGATTGATCGGTTTGAACACTGAAGCTTTCTTT. The complete variable domain, with remaining parts taken from reference TRBV15 and TRBJ1-1, reads DAMVIQNPRYQVTQFGKPVTLSCSQTLNHNVMYWYQQKSSQAPKLLFHYYDKDFNNEADTPDNFQSRRPNTSFCFLDIRSPGLGDTAMYLCATSRLIGLNTEAFFGQGTRLTVV.